The 20 T cell receptor beta chains below were found in one sample sequenced in a study of technical replicates of blood from a handful of donors. Sequencing used immunoSEQ multiplex PCR; TCRdb keeps in-frame clones, though not all of them. Here the sample spans 70,000 to 80,000 clones, around 92% being singletons. Sequenced material: T cells isolated from PBMCs. The receptors stem from a human donor in good health.

This sequence joins TRBV10-2 and TRBJ2-1, with 7 bases identical to TRBD2. The CDR3 runs to 15 residues. Germline V gene lookup returns CDR1 WSHSY and CDR2 SAAADI. The V gene end was trimmed by 0 bases and the J gene end by 4 bases; junction bases not matched to a gene: 3. CDR3 sequence (DNA): TGCGCCAGCAGTGAGTCGGGAGGGTCTTACAATGAGCAGTTCTTC. It encodes CASSESGGSYNEQFF.

The chain has TRBV4-1 and TRBJ2-1; TRBD2 might be the D (6 bases). V was shortened by 3 bases and J by 8 bases, with 14 bases between the two germline ends. The CDR3 is 14 amino acids. Germline V CDR1 and CDR2: MGHRA, YSYEKL. CDR3 bases: TGCGCCAGCAGCCACGGTTTACTAGCCTATGAGCAGTTCTTC. Protein product: CASSHGLLAYEQFF.

The J gene is TRBJ1-3, the V gene TRBV2; the D is unclear. The CDR3 is 14 residues long. Looked up from germline, CDR1 is SNHLY and CDR2 is FYNNEI. Trimming left V 6 bases short and J 0 bases short, with 9 bases between. The CDR3 spells CASSGTSSGNTIYF. The CDR3 DNA follows: TGTGCCAGCAGCGGTACCTCCTCTGGAAACACCATATATTTT.

Only one count was recorded for this clone. The junction shows a germline mismatch at one end, possibly a read error. The V and J genes are TRBV27 and TRBJ2-4, with 7 bases that match TRBD1. The CDR3 is 13 residues long. The germline CDR1 and CDR2 sequences are MNHEY and SMNVEV (reference sequence). The DNA of the CDR3 is TGTGCCAGCAGAACTGGACCGACAGGGTCGCCCGACTTC. Translation gives CASRTGPTGSPDF.

This sequence joins TRBV19 and TRBJ1-1, with TRBD1 as a possible D gene (5 bases). The germline V gene has CDR1 LNHDA and CDR2 SQIVND (reference sequence). The V end lost 6 bases, the J end lost 4 bases, and 15 bases lay between the germline ends. The CDR3 is made up of 14 amino acids. The CDR3 DNA reads as TGTGCCAGTAGATCGGTGGGGGGAAGCACTGAAGCTTTCTTT. Its translation is CASRSVGGSTEAFF.

The chain combines TRBV2 with TRBJ2-3; D not certain. This CDR3 has 11 amino acids. CDR1 is SNHLY, CDR2 FYNNEI, per germline. Trimming left V 6 bases short and J 6 bases short, with 7 bases between. CDR3 bases: TGTGCCAGCAGAGCCTTGGATACGCAGTATTTT. It codes for CASRALDTQYF.

V and J are TRBV27 and TRBJ2-2; TRBD2 matches at 13 bases. Losses at the gene ends were 6 bases for V and 4 bases for J; bases not matched to a gene: 11. This CDR3 region has 18 residues. CDR1 and CDR2 from the germline V gene are MNHEY and SMNVEV (reference sequence). DNA for the CDR3: TGTGCCAGCAGCGTCACTAGCGGGAGGGCCGAGTTCACCGGGGAGCTGTTTTTT. This sequence encodes CASSVTSGRAEFTGELFF.

J is TRBJ1-1 and V is TRBV30; D gene ambiguous. Trimming removed 2 bases at V and 2 bases at J, with 3 bases between. Germline V lookup: CDR1 GTSNPN, CDR2 SVGIG (reference sequence). This CDR3 contains 11 residues. The CDR3 nucleotides read TGTGCCTGGAGTACTAACACTGAAGCTTTCTTT. Protein sequence: CAWSTNTEAFF.

This clone was observed a handful of times. The chain has TRBV2 and TRBJ2-7, with 9 positions matching TRBD1. V was pared by 8 bases and J by 3 bases, with 8 bases of the junction left unmatched. The CDR3 totals 14 residues. CDR1 is SNHLY, CDR2 FYNNEI, per germline. CDR3: CASLSGTGYYEQYF. The DNA of the CDR3 is TGTGCCAGCTTATCCGGGACAGGGTACTACGAGCAGTACTTC.

V gene TRBV7-2 combines with J gene TRBJ2-7; D is unresolved. V was trimmed by 0 bases and J by 3 bases, leaving 6 bases between them. The CDR3 has 13 residues. CDR1 and CDR2 from the germline V gene are SGHTA and FQGNSA. CDR3 region: CASSLAELYEQYF. The CDR3, as DNA: TGTGCCAGCAGCTTAGCGGAGCTCTACGAGCAGTACTTC.

The CDR3 is CASSFGEYNQPQHF. CDR3 bases: TGTGCCAGCAGCTTCGGGGAGTACAATCAGCCCCAGCATTTT. The J gene is TRBJ1-5, the V gene TRBV7-6; D gene unclear. The CDR3 runs to 14 residues. V was clipped by 3 bases and J by 3 bases, with 9 bases between them. Germline V gene lookup returns CDR1 SGHVS and CDR2 FNYEAQ.

CDR3: CASSLAASGSPAYEQYF. In DNA, the CDR3 is TGCGCCAGCAGCTTGGCGGCTAGCGGGAGCCCCGCCTACGAGCAGTACTTC. The rearrangement links TRBV5-1 to TRBJ2-7; 10 positions match TRBD2. The CDR3 totals 17 residues. Germline CDR1 reads SGHRS; CDR2 reads YFSETQ. V shed 0 bases, J shed 2 bases, and the junction held 8 bases outside the gene matches.

This rearrangement joins TRBV7-9 to TRBJ1-1; weak D call: TRBD1 (6 bases). Germline V gene data show CDR1 as SEHNR and CDR2 as FQNEAQ (reference sequence). V lost 5 bases and J lost 11, with 21 bases in between. This CDR3 region has 14 residues. CDR3 DNA: TGTGCCAGCAGCCCCCGTGTGGGGGCAATGTGGGCTTTCTTT. Its protein is CASSPRVGAMWAFF.

This clone has just one count. The chain combines TRBV25-1 with TRBJ2-7; 10 bases align to TRBD1. Germline CDR1 and CDR2: MGHDK and SYGVNS. CDR3 size: 14 residues. V shed 4 bases and J 3 bases; nucleotides not matched to a gene: 3. The CDR3 protein is CASSGWTGGYEQYF. The CDR3 coding sequence is TGTGCCAGCAGTGGGTGGACAGGGGGCTACGAGCAGTACTTC.

V gene TRBV7-8 combines with J gene TRBJ2-7, with 8 bases identical to TRBD1. The CDR3 has 17 amino acids. With V trimmed by 0 bases and J by 5 bases, 12 bases remained unmatched. Looked up from germline, CDR1 is SGHVS and CDR2 is FQNEAQ. The CDR3 DNA reads as TGTGCCAGCAGCTTAGCCTACTCAGGGGGCGCGATCCACGAGCAGTACTTC. It yields the protein CASSLAYSGGAIHEQYF.

The rearrangement joins TRBV4-3 to TRBJ1-2; possible D gene TRBD1, 6 bases. Trimming cost V 1 base and J 4 bases, with 19 bases left between them. The CDR3 is made up of 17 amino acids. Per the germline V gene, CDR1 is LGHNA and CDR2 is YSLEER. CDR3 nucleotide sequence: TGCGCCAGCAGCCAAGGGACCGGGACACAAAACCTCTATGGCTACACCTTC. Encoded protein: CASSQGTGTQNLYGYTF.

V is TRBV4-3 and J is TRBJ2-7, with D possibly matching TRBD2 (6 bases). CDR3 size: 14 residues. The V gene's germline CDR1 is LGHNA and CDR2 YSLEER. With 3 bases removed from V and 0 bases from J, the gap between germline ends came to 9 bases. CDR3 in amino acids: CASSQGGSSYEQYF. CDR3 DNA sequence: TGCGCCAGCAGCCAGGGGGGATCCTCCTACGAGCAGTACTTC.

The V and J genes are TRBV29-1 and TRBJ2-5; D might be TRBD1 (5 bases). This CDR3 comprises 11 residues. The V end was cut by 4 bases, the J end by 7 bases, with 10 bases between. Germline V gene data show CDR1 as SQVTM and CDR2 as ANQGSEA. The CDR3 protein is CSVGGVRTQYF. In DNA, the CDR3 is TGCAGCGTTGGGGGCGTGAGGACCCAGTACTTC.

CDR3 protein: CASSPGLAGGQETQYF. The CDR3 DNA reads as TGTGCCAGCAGCCCGGGACTAGCGGGAGGGCAAGAGACCCAGTACTTC. The chain couples TRBV5-4 to TRBJ2-5; 16 bases map to TRBD2. Germline values: CDR1 SGHNT, CDR2 YYREEE (reference sequence). CDR3 length equals 16 residues. The trim removed 4 bases at V and 2 bases at J, leaving 2 bases unmatched.

A single count supports this clone. The chain joins TRBV28 to TRBJ2-5; TRBD1 agrees at 7 bases. With V trimmed by 4 bases and J by 9 bases, 14 bases remained unmatched. The V gene's germline CDR1 is MDHEN and CDR2 SYDVKM. The CDR3 sequence is 15 residues long. The chain's CDR3 is CASSSVEGAGVAQYF. The CDR3 nucleotides are TGTGCCAGCAGTTCCGTTGAGGGGGCAGGGGTGGCCCAGTACTTC. Based on the CDR3 plus reference TRBV28 and TRBJ2-5, the full variable domain is DVKVTQSSRYLVKRTGEKVFLECVQDMDHENMFWYRQDPGLGLRLIYFSYDVKMKEKGDIPEGYSVSREKKERFSLILESASTNQTSMYLCASSSVEGAGVAQYFGPGTRLLVL.